This T cell receptor beta chain was documented in a study of monozygotic twins with inflammatory bowel disease. Overall study results and limits: Immunosuppressive treatments were not uniform, and this may have added variability to patient repertoires.

TCRdb reprocessed the 5' RACE reads and reports one entry per CDR3 protein, with no DNA. The table for this sample gives approximately 160,000 distinct CDR3 sequences. In the case of this clonotype: Antigen unknown.

Germline CDR1 is SEHNR and CDR2 is FQNEAQ (reference sequence). This CDR3 is built from 11 residues. Sequencing was carried out using blood. The receptor's source is a human donor with ulcerative colitis or Crohn's disease, or a healthy co-twin of an affected twin (not recorded which). The chain uses TRBV7-9 and TRBJ1-1; TCRdb lists TRBD1, though no DNA is available to test this call. The CDR3 here is CASIAGTSAFF.